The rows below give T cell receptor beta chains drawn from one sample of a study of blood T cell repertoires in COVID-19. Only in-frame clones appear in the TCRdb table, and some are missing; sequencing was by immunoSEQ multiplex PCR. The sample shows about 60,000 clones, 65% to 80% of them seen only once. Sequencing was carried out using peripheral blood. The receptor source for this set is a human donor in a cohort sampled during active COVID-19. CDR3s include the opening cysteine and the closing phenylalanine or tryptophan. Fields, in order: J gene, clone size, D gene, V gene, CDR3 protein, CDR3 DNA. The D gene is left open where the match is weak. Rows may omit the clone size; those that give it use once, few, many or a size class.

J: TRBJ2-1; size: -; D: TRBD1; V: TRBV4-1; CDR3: CASSPSGQYSYNEQFF; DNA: TGCGCCAGCAGCCCTTCGGGACAGTACTCCTACAATGAGCAGTTCTTC
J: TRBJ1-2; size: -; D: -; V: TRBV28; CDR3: CASSSSRERGYTF; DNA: TGTGCCAGCAGTAGCTCCAGGGAACGTGGCTACACCTTC
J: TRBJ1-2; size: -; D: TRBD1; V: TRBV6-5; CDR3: CASSWDRGNYGYTF; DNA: TGTGCCAGCAGTTGGGACAGGGGTAACTATGGCTACACCTTC
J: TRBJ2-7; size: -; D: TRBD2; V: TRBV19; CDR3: CASSVKRGPYEQYF; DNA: TGTGCCAGTAGTGTTAAGCGGGGACCCTACGAGCAGTACTTC
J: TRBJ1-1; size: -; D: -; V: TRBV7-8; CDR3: CASSWGRNTEAFF; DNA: TGTGCCAGCAGCTGGGGGCGGAACACTGAAGCTTTCTTT
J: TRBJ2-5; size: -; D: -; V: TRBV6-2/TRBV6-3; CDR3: CASSYQAEETQYF; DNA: TGTGCCAGCAGTTACCAAGCGGAAGAGACCCAGTACTTC
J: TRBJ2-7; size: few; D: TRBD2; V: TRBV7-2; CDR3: CASSSRGLAGGNEQYF; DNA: TGTGCCAGCAGCTCGCGGGGACTAGCGGGAGGGAACGAGCAGTACTTC
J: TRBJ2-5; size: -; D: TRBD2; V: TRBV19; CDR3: CASMPTSVNKETQYF; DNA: TGTGCCAGTATGCCGACTAGCGTCAATAAAGAGACCCAGTACTTC
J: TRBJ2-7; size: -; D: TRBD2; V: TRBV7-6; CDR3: CASSPEGTSGSYEQYF; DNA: TGTGCCAGCAGCCCAGAAGGGACTAGCGGGAGCTACGAGCAGTACTTC
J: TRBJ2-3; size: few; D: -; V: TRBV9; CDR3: CASSVGGEADTQYF; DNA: TGTGCCAGCAGCGTAGGAGGGGAGGCAGATACGCAGTATTTT
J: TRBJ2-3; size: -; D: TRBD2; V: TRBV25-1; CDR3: CASSELGLAGDTQYF; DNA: TGTGCCAGCAGTGAATTGGGACTAGCGGGAGATACGCAGTATTTT
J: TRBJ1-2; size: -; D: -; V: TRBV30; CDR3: CAWSATYGYTF; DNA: TGTGCCTGGAGTGCTACGTATGGCTACACCTTC
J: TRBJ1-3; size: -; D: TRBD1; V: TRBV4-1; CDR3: CASSLRQGALHTIYF; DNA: TGCGCCAGCAGCCTTAGACAGGGAGCTTTGCACACCATATATTTT
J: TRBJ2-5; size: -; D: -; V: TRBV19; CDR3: CASSIDLVRETQYF; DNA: TGTGCCAGTAGTATAGATCTCGTGAGAGAGACCCAGTACTTC
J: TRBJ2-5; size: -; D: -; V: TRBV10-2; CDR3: CASKRSGGKETQYF; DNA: TGCGCCAGCAAACGGTCTGGCGGAAAAGAGACCCAGTACTTC
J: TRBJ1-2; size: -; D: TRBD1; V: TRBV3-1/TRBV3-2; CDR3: CASSQGDRDPGYTF; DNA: TGTGCCAGCAGCCAGGGCGACAGGGACCCTGGCTACACCTTC
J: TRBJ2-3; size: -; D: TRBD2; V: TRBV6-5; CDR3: CASSHTGLAIDTQYF; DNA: TGTGCCAGCAGTCATACGGGACTAGCGATAGATACGCAGTATTTT
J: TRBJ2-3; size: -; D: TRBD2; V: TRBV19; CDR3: CASSIQAGGPRDTQYF; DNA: TGTGCCAGTAGTATCCAAGCGGGAGGGCCCAGAGATACGCAGTATTTT
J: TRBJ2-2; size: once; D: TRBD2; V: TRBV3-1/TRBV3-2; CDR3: CASRPRLPTGLAGEGAGELFF; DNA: TGTGCCAGCAGGCCAAGACTACCAACGGGACTAGCGGGAGAAGGGGCCGGGGAGCTGTTTTTT
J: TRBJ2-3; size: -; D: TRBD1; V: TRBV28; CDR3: CASSPRQGPLDTQYF; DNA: TGTGCCAGCAGCCCCCGACAGGGTCCTTTGGATACGCAGTATTTT
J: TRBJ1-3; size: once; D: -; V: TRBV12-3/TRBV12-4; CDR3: CASSSGGNTIYF; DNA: TGTGCCAGCAGTTCCGGGGGAAACACCATATATTTT
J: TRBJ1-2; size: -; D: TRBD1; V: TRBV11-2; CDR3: CASSTDRGYGYTF; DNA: TGTGCCAGCAGCACGGACAGGGGCTATGGCTACACCTTC
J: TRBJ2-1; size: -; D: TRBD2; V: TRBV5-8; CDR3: CASSMGLAGGDEQFF; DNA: TGTGCCAGCAGCATGGGACTAGCGGGAGGGGACGAGCAGTTCTTC
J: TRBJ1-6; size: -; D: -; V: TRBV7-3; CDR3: CASSLLGGVNSPLHF; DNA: TGTGCCAGCAGCTTATTAGGAGGGGTTAATTCACCCCTCCACTTT
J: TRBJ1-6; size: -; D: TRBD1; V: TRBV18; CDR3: CASSTGQASSYNSPLHF; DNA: TGTGCCAGCTCAACGGGACAGGCGTCCTCCTATAATTCACCCCTCCACTTT
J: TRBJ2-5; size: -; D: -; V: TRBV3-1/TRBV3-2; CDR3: CASSQIIGATIQETQYF; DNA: TGTGCCAGCAGCCAAATCATTGGTGCGACTATCCAAGAGACCCAGTACTTC
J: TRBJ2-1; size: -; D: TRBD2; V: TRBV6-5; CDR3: CASSLAGDPYNEQFF; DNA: TGTGCCAGCAGTTTAGCGGGAGATCCCTACAATGAGCAGTTCTTC
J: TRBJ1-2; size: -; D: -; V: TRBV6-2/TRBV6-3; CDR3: CASSTLERVKGYTF; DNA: TGTGCCAGCAGTACCCTGGAGAGGGTAAAAGGCTACACCTTC
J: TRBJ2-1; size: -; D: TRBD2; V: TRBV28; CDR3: CASGLGGIEQFF; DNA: TGTGCCAGCGGACTGGGGGGGATCGAGCAGTTCTTC
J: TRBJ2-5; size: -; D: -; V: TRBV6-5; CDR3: CASRPPGQFQETQYF; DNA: TGTGCCAGCAGACCCCCCGGACAGTTCCAAGAGACCCAGTACTTC